The 19 T cell receptor beta chains below all came from one sample that was sequenced in a study of OX40 agonist ivuxolimab in advanced cancers. Sequencing was performed with immunoSEQ multiplex PCR; in TCRdb, only in-frame clones are kept and a portion is missing. This table has almost 90,000 clones, just over 90% appearing once. The sample was CD4+ or CD8+ T cells sorted from blood, taken in a trial of the OX40 agonist ivuxolimab. The source of these receptors is an adult with an advanced solid tumor such as melanoma, head and neck, liver or kidney cancer.

The chain combines TRBV10-1 with TRBJ2-3; D unclear. Between the trimmed V and J ends, which lost 7 bases and 6 bases, there was a span of 26 bases. Germline V lookup: CDR1 WNHNN, CDR2 SYGVQD (reference sequence). The CDR3 has 17 residues. CDR3 DNA: TGCGCCAGCATCCCAACCTCGGATAGCCGCTTGAATGATACGCAGTATTTT. The encoded protein is CASIPTSDSRLNDTQYF.

The V and J genes are TRBV14 and TRBJ2-1; 11 bases fit TRBD2. CDR1 and CDR2 from the germline V gene are SGHDN and FVKESK. The J segment lost 6 bases and the V segment lost 0 bases, leaving 7 bases of the junction unmatched. The CDR3 contains 17 residues. The CDR3 DNA is TGTGCCAGCAGCCAAGATATAGCGGGGGGGCAGCTCAATGAGCAGTTCTTC. It yields the protein CASSQDIAGGQLNEQFF.

This clone is a singleton in its sample. The J gene is TRBJ2-7, the V gene TRBV9; D remains ambiguous. V lost 4 bases to trimming and J lost 7 bases, with 15 bases between them. The CDR3 extends over 13 amino acids. CDR1 is SGDLS, CDR2 YYNGEE, per germline. The CDR3 spells CASSTGPMGEQYF. The DNA of the CDR3 is TGTGCCAGCAGCACCGGGCCCATGGGGGAGCAGTACTTC.

The chain combines TRBV15 with TRBJ2-1, with 7 bases identical to TRBD1. The V gene end was trimmed by 5 bases and the J gene end by 7 bases; junction bases not matched to a gene: 8. The CDR3 extends over 14 amino acids. Germline CDR1 LNHNV, CDR2 YYDKDF (reference sequence). The chain's CDR3 is CATSPRQGTNEQFF. DNA of the CDR3: TGTGCCACCAGCCCCCGACAGGGTACTAATGAGCAGTTCTTC.

V gene TRBV10-3 combines with J gene TRBJ1-3; D unresolved. The ends were cut back, 6 bases at V and 8 bases at J, with 11 bases in the middle. This CDR3 region has 12 residues. The V gene's germline CDR1 is ENHRY and CDR2 SYGVKD. CDR3 sequence: CAISLPGDTIYF. The CDR3 DNA reads TGTGCCATCAGCCTTCCCGGGGACACCATATATTTT.

This CDR3 reads CSVDKGTNTEAFF. The CDR3 DNA reads TGCAGCGTTGACAAGGGTACGAACACTGAAGCTTTCTTT. The chain couples TRBV29-1 to TRBJ1-1; D is uncertain. The CDR3 is 13 residues long. From germline, CDR1 is SQVTM and CDR2 ANQGSEA. The V end lost 3 bases, the J end lost 1 base, and 9 bases lay between the germline ends.

The chain has TRBV7-3 and TRBJ1-3; D ambiguous. Germline CDR1 reads SGHTA; CDR2 reads FQGTGA. The CDR3 extends over 14 amino acids. Trimming stripped 0 bases from V and 3 bases from J, with 6 bases between. CDR3 amino acids: CASSLTNGGNTIYF. Written as DNA, the CDR3 is TGTGCCAGCAGCTTAACGAACGGTGGAAACACCATATATTTT.

In its sample, this clone was seen once. The J gene is TRBJ1-2, the V gene TRBV9, with 10 bases matching TRBD1. This CDR3 is 17 amino acids long. The germline gives CDR1 SGDLS, CDR2 YYNGEE. With V trimmed by 4 bases and J by 4 bases, 13 bases remained unmatched. The CDR3 DNA is TGTGCCAGCAGCCCAGGACAGGGGGACGACTTAGTCTATGGCTACACCTTC. Residues: CASSPGQGDDLVYGYTF.

The table lists this clone with a count of one. The chain has TRBV10-3 and TRBJ1-5; the D gene is possibly TRBD1 (5 bases). The CDR3 has 14 residues. The V gene's germline CDR1 is ENHRY and CDR2 SYGVKD. With 3 bases removed from V and 6 bases from J, the gap between germline ends came to 12 bases. This CDR3 is CAISEGPGGQPQHF. In DNA form, the CDR3 reads TGTGCCATCAGTGAAGGGCCGGGGGGTCAGCCCCAGCATTTT.

The rearrangement links TRBV19 to TRBJ2-1, with 9 bases matching TRBD2. CDR1 LNHDA and CDR2 SQIVND come from the germline V gene (reference sequence). With 0 bases clipped from V and 6 bases from J, the junction kept 15 bases outside the gene matches. This CDR3 has 19 residues. The CDR3 DNA is TGTGCCAGTAGTATAGAGTCGCTACTACTAGCGGGTGCATCCAATGAGCAGTTCTTC. Its translation: CASSIESLLLAGASNEQFF.

This sequence joins TRBV6-5 and TRBJ2-7, with unresolved D. This CDR3 is 12 amino acids long. Germline V gene data show CDR1 as MNHEY and CDR2 as SVGAGI. The V and J ends lost 6 bases and 1 base respectively, with 7 bases between them. The CDR3 coding sequence is TGTGCCAGCAGCAGTTATTCCTACGAGCAGTACTTC. It encodes CASSSYSYEQYF.

J is TRBJ2-5 and V is TRBV10-3; weak D call: TRBD2 (5 bases). Germline values: CDR1 ENHRY, CDR2 SYGVKD. The CDR3 loop spans 15 amino acids. V was shortened by 2 bases and J by 5 bases, with 15 bases between the two germline ends. Here the CDR3 reads CAISETKGWEETQYF. Written as DNA, the CDR3 is TGTGCCATCAGTGAGACAAAGGGCTGGGAGGAGACCCAGTACTTC.

The chain recombines TRBV28 with TRBJ1-2; D possibly corresponds to TRBD1 (6 bases). Trimming pared 3 bases from V and 0 bases from J, leaving 11 bases between. CDR3 length: 15 residues. Germline lookup yields CDR1 MDHEN and CDR2 SYDVKM. The CDR3 coding sequence is TGTGCCAGCAGTTTGCCAGGGGCGGCTAACTATGGCTACACCTTC. Translated: CASSLPGAANYGYTF.

V usage is TRBV6-1 and J usage is TRBJ2-7; D is ambiguous. With 3 bases removed from V and 4 bases from J, the gap between germline ends came to 7 bases. Germline CDR1 reads MNHNS; CDR2 reads SASEGT. This CDR3 contains 12 residues. The CDR3 loop is CASSDWKYEQYF. DNA of the CDR3: TGTGCCAGCAGTGACTGGAAATACGAGCAGTACTTC.

The V call is TRBV6-4, the J call TRBJ2-2, with D possibly being TRBD2 (5 bases). The CDR3 sequence is 15 residues long. The V gene's germline CDR1 is MRHNA and CDR2 SNTAGT. Trimming cost V 5 bases and J 3 bases, with 13 bases left between them. CDR3 sequence reads: CASSPLGVYTGELFF. The CDR3 bases are TGTGCCAGCAGTCCTCTCGGGGTTTACACCGGGGAGCTGTTTTTT.

V is TRBV27 and J is TRBJ1-1; D ambiguous. Germline-derived CDR1 and CDR2 are MNHEY and SMNVEV (reference sequence). V lost 8 bases and J 2 bases, leaving 9 bases between the germline ends. The CDR3 totals 12 residues. CDR3 residues: CASPGVNTEAFF. DNA for the CDR3: TGTGCCAGCCCGGGCGTAAACACTGAAGCTTTCTTT.

The chain joins TRBV19 to TRBJ1-2, with D possibly matching TRBD1 (6 bases). The germline V gene encodes CDR1 LNHDA and CDR2 SQIVND (reference sequence). The V and J ends lost 7 bases and 8 bases respectively, with 14 bases between them. The CDR3 is 12 amino acids. The CDR3 DNA reads as TGTGCCAGTAAAGGACAGCCCTGGGGCTACACCTTC. It specifies CASKGQPWGYTF.

The chain couples TRBV29-1 to TRBJ1-2; D possibly corresponds to TRBD1 (6 bases). Per germline, CDR1 SQVTM and CDR2 ANQGSEA. Trimming removed 0 bases from V and 2 bases from J, with 7 bases in between. The CDR3 loop spans 13 amino acids. CDR3 region: CSVEDGTNYGYTF. The CDR3 DNA sequence: TGCAGCGTTGAAGATGGGACAAACTATGGCTACACCTTC.

This clone was recorded a few times. This rearrangement joins TRBV25-1 to TRBJ2-3; TRBD1 aligns across 9 bases. J lost 0 bases, V lost 5 bases, and 9 bases had no gene match. The CDR3 is 17 residues long. In germline, CDR1 is MGHDK, CDR2 SYGVNS. The CDR3 region has the DNA TGTGCCAGCAGTCCACCAGTGGGGACAGGGAGCACAGATACGCAGTATTTT. Translation gives CASSPPVGTGSTDTQYF.